Sequencing of this TCR beta chain was carried out in a study of OX40 agonist ivuxolimab in advanced cancers. The CDR3 has 13 residues. J was trimmed by 7 bases and V by 7 bases; bases with no gene match: 8. Germline assignment: CDR1 LNHDA and CDR2 SQIVND (reference sequence). In the case of this clone: What it binds is unknown.

Autoimmune disease history or systemic immunosuppression meant exclusion. General study results and limits: Circulating CD4+ and CD8+ T cells showed clonal expansion by week 6 at 0.1 to 3.0 mg/kg.

Produced via immunoSEQ multiplex PCR; TCRdb's table is partial and in-frame only. This sample has 40,000 to 60,000 clones, with roughly 86% found just once. Specimen: CD4+ or CD8+ T cells sorted from blood, collected in a trial of the OX40 agonist ivuxolimab. This TCR came from an adult with an advanced solid tumor such as melanoma, head and neck, liver or kidney cancer. The chain combines TRBV19 with TRBJ1-2; TRBD1 matches at 8 bases. CDR3 sequence reads: CASTLGQGAGYTF. For the CDR3, the DNA is TGTGCCAGTACCCTGGGGCAGGGGGCTGGCTACACCTTC.